This T cell receptor (beta chain) was captured in a study of control samples from healthy donors and cancer patients. The CDR3 has 15 amino acids. J lost 3 bases, V lost 8 bases, and 11 bases had no gene match. Germline CDR1 is LNHDA and CDR2 is SQIVND (reference sequence). The table came from immunoSEQ multiplex PCR; TCRdb's copy has only in-frame clones and leaves some out. The sample lists 200,000 to 250,000 clones, just under 95% seen once, with more than 1.3% in the top ten. The rearrangement links TRBV19 to TRBJ1-2; 8 bases match TRBD1. The sequencing sample was made of blood. The clonotype was recovered from a man between 50 and 59 years old in good health. The chain's CDR3 is CASAYNPGQDYGYTF. The CDR3 region has the DNA TGTGCCAGTGCTTACAACCCGGGACAGGACTATGGCTACACCTTC.